Many counts were recorded for the clone carrying this T cell receptor (beta chain). The target antigen is unknown. These data originate in a study of T cells in Graves' hyperthyroidism and ophthalmopathy. Findings of the study overall: Most clonotypes that expanded in the thyroid above 0.001 also showed up in blood. Ophthalmopathy was predicted by the model a median of approximately 6.6 months ahead of onset.

RNA transcripts were the template for amplifying TCR beta CDR3 regions. The TCR CDR3 was amplified in a first-round RT-PCR using the HTBI primer set. From the multiplex PCR reads, TCRdb called clonotypes with MiXCR, one entry per CDR3 protein. The repertoire holds some 490,000 distinct CDR3 sequences, with about 22% as singletons. V was cut by 3 bases and J by 4 bases, with 7 bases left in between. Per the germline V gene, CDR1 is MDHEN and CDR2 is SYDVKM. There are 13 residues in the CDR3. Thyroid ultrasound and orbital computed tomography, with clinical symptoms and serum thyroxine and TRAb, informed diagnoses.

This chain connects TRBV28 to TRBJ1-5; D not certain. This TCR was sampled from a woman in her 70s with Graves' ophthalmopathy. Sequenced sample: blood. The CDR3 loop is CASSLRRNQPQHF. The CDR3 DNA is TGTGCCAGCAGTTTGAGGAGAAATCAGCCCCAGCATTTT.